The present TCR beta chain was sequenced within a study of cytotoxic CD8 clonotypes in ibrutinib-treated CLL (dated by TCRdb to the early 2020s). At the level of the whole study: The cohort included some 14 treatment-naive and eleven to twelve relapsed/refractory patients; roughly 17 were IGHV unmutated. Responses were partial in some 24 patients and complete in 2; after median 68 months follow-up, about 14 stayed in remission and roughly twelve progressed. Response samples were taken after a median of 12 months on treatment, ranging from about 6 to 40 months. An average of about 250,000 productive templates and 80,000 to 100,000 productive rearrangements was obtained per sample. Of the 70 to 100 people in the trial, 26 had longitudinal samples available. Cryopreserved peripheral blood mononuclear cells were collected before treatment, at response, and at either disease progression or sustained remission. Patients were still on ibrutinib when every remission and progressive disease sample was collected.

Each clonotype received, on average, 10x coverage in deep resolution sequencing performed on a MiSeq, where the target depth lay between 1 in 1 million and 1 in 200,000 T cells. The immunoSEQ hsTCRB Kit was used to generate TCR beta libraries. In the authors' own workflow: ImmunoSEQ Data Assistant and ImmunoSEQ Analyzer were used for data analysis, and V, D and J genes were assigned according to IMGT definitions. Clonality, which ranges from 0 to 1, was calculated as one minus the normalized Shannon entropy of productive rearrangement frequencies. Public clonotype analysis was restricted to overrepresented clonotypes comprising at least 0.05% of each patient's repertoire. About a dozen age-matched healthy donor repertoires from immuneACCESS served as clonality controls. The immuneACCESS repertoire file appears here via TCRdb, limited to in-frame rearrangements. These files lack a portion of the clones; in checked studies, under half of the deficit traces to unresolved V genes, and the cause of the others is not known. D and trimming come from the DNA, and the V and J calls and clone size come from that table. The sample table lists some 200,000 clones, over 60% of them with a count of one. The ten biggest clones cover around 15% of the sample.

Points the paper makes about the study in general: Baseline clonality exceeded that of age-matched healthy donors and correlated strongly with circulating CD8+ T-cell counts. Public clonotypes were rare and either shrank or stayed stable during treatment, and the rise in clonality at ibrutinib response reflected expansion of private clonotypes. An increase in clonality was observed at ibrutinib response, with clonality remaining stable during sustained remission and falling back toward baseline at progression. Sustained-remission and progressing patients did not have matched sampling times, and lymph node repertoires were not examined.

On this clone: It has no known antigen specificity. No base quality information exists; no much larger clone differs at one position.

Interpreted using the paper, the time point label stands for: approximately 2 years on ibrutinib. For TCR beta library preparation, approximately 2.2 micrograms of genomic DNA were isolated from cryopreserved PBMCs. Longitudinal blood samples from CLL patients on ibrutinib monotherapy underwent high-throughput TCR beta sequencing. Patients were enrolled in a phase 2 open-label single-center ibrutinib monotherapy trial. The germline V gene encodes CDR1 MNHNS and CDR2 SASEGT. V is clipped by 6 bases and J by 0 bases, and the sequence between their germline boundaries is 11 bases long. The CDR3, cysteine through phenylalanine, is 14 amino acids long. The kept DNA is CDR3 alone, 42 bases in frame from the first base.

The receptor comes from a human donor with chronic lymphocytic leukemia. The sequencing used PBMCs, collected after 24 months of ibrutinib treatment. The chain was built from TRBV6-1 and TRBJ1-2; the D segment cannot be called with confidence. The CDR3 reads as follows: CASSGGSTNYGYTF. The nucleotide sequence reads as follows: TGTGCCAGCAGCGGCGGATCTACTAACTATGGCTACACCTTC.